This T cell receptor beta chain was recorded in a study of OX40 agonist ivuxolimab in advanced cancers. About the full investigation: Ivuxolimab, which targeted the costimulatory receptor OX40 (CD134), was an agonistic, fully human IgG2 monoclonal antibody. Intravenous ivuxolimab was administered to patients every 2 weeks at six dose levels: 0.01, 0.1, 0.3, 1.5, 3 and 10 mg/kg. Of the 50 or so patients in dose escalation, around 20 had hepatocellular carcinoma, approximately 15 had melanoma, 9 had renal cell carcinoma and 9 had head and neck cancer. In the dose-escalation cohort, more than 75% of patients were male, and the mean age was approximately 64 years, with a range of 23 to 79. Prior anti-PD-1, anti-PD-L1 or anti-CTLA-4 therapy was permitted, and checkpoint inhibitors had been received by about 36% of dose-escalation patients. Partial responses occurred in three dose-escalation patients, of whom one had hepatocellular carcinoma and two had cutaneous melanoma. The purpose of peripheral TCRbeta sequencing was to test whether ivuxolimab changed TCR sequence diversity and led to clonal T-cell expansion. The monotherapy dose-escalation portion (N of about 49 patients) of the phase I ivuxolimab trial is reported in the paper.

Study-level results and caveats: After ivuxolimab, CD8+ T cells had more expanded clones than CD4+ T cells on average. Partial responders in the 0.1-3.0 mg/kg groups had among the lowest normalized peripheral clonal expansion, especially among CD8+ T cells. Which antigens the clonally expanded peripheral T cells were specific for was not determined. Clonal expansion of both CD4+ and CD8+ blood T cells was observed from baseline to week 6 at doses 0.1 to 3.0 mg/kg. Low levels of normalized T-cell clonal expansion were also seen in some patients who did not respond.

Patients with a history of autoimmune disease or receiving systemic immunosuppression were excluded from the trial. Peripheral blood for TCR sequencing was collected from all dose cohorts at baseline, on cycle 4 day 1, and on cycle 7 day 1. The samples were drawn from a first-in-human, open-label, multicenter phase I dose-escalation trial of ivuxolimab. The trial enrolled adults with locally advanced or metastatic head and neck squamous cell, hepatocellular, melanoma or renal cell carcinoma. Before TCR sequencing, CD4+ T cells and CD8+ T cells from peripheral blood were sorted into separate populations. This clone appeared once. Its antigen remains undetermined. Base-call qualities are not available, and no considerably larger clone is one nucleotide away. Reading from cysteine to phenylalanine, the CDR3 counts 13 amino acids. Only the CDR3 region is kept as DNA, spanning 39 bases read in frame from base 1. The CDR1 and CDR2 encoded by the germline V gene are SNHLY and FYNNEI. The junction carries 8 bases between V and J, which are trimmed by 0 bases and 6 bases respectively.

Genomic DNA was extracted from sorted cells for sequencing of the TCRbeta CDR3 region. TCRbeta CDR3 regions were sequenced using the immunoSEQ Assay. As stored in TCRdb, this immuneACCESS dataset retains in-frame rearrangements with V and J assigned. A fraction of the clones does not appear; measured against another copy, unresolved V genes explain less than half of the discrepancy, and the remainder lacks a known reason. This sample comprises roughly 27,000 clones, 85% of them detected only once. In total, the top ten clones hold about 44% of the sample. This clonotype was obtained from an adult with an advanced solid tumor such as melanoma, head and neck, liver or kidney cancer. The sequencing used CD4+ or CD8+ T cells sorted from blood, collected in a trial of the OX40 agonist ivuxolimab. Recombination joined TRBV2 with TRBJ1-1; the D gene remains uncertain. The CDR3 reads CASSEAPLAEAFF. The DNA sequence is given as TGTGCCAGCAGTGAAGCGCCCCTGGCTGAAGCTTTCTTT.